This T cell receptor (beta chain) was sequenced for a study of response to subunit inactivated influenza vaccine. TCRdb reanalysed the RT-PCR reads using MiXCR and keeps one entry per CDR3 protein. The sample consists of 180,000 or so distinct CDR3 sequences, approximately 12% of them appearing once. J was trimmed by 5 bases and V by 7 bases; bases with no gene match: 7. The CDR3 length is 13 residues. CDR1 and CDR2 (germline): MDHEN, SYDVKM. These data were also reused for a study on T cells expressing NK-cell markers. That study reports: 5'RACE template switching with UMIs produced the TCR beta cDNA. TCR beta repertoires came from sorted CD3+CD56+NKG2C+, CD3+CD56+NKG2C- and CD3+CD56-NKG2C+ T cells. With an anti-gamma-delta TCR antibody, sorting in several experiments was kept to alpha-beta TCR T cells.

The specimen was CD8+ T cells sorted from PBMCs, collected 11 to 12 days after vaccination. This clonotype originated in a man aged 50-59 years who received an inactivated influenza vaccine. The rearrangement uses TRBV28 and TRBJ2-5; 7 bases line up with TRBD2. This CDR3 reads CASNMGGTETQYF. The CDR3 DNA sequence: TGTGCCAGCAATATGGGGGGGACGGAGACCCAGTACTTC.